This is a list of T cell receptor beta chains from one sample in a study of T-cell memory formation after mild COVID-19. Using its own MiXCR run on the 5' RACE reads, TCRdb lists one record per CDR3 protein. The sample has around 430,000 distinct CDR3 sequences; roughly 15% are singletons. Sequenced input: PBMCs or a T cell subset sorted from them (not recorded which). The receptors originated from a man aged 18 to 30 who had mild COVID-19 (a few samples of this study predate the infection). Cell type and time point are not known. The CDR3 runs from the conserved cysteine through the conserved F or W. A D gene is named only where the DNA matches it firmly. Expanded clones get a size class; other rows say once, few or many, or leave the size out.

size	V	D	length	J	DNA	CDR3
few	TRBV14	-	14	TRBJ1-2	TGTGCCAGCAGCCATGGATGGGGAGATTATGGCTACACCTTC	CASSHGWGDYGYTF
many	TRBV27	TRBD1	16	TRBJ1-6	TGTGCCAGCAGTCTGGGGAGGGACAGAAGTAATTCACCCCTCCACTTT	CASSLGRDRSNSPLHF
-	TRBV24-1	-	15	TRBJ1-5	TGTGCCACCAGTGACTCTCGAAGAGCCGATCAGCCCCAGCATTTT	CATSDSRRADQPQHF
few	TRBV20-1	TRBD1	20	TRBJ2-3	TGCAGTGCTACCCCCCTCGGGGACAGGGTGCTCGGATCCAGCACAGATACGCAGTATTTT	CSATPLGDRVLGSSTDTQYF
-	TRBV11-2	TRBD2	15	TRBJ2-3	TGTGCCAGCAGCTTATGGGTCGCGGGGGGGAATACGCAGTATTTT	CASSLWVAGGNTQYF
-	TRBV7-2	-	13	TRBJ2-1	TGTGCCAGCAGCTCCAGGGCGGGGAATGAGCAGTTCTTC	CASSSRAGNEQFF
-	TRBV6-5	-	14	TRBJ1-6	TGTGCCAGCAGTTACCAGGCAGGCTCCTCACCCCTCCACTTT	CASSYQAGSSPLHF
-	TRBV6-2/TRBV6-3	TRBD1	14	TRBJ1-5	TGTGCCAGCAGTTACTGGGACAGCAGTCAGCCCCAGCATTTT	CASSYWDSSQPQHF
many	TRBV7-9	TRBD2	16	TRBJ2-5	TGTGCCAGCAGCTTGGTGCCTAGCGGGAAACAAGAGACCCAGTACTTC	CASSLVPSGKQETQYF
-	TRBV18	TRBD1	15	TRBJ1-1	TGTGCCAGCTCACCACGACAGGGACCTAACACTGAAGCTTTCTTT	CASSPRQGPNTEAFF
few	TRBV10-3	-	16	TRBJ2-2	TGTGCCATCAGTGAGTCTGGGAGAGGGGTCACCGGGGAGCTGTTTTTT	CAISESGRGVTGELFF
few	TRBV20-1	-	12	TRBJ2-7	TGCAGTGCTAGATATGGTGACTACGAGCAGTACTTC	CSARYGDYEQYF
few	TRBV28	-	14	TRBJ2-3	TGTGCCAGCAGTGTTACAGGGCTTACAGATACGCAGTATTTT	CASSVTGLTDTQYF
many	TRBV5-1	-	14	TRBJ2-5	TGCGCCAGCAGCTTGGCGGGGCAGGAAGAGACCCAGTACTTC	CASSLAGQEETQYF
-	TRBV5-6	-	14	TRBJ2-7	TGTGCCAGCAGCTTGGTAGGGTCGACCTACGAGCAGTACTTC	CASSLVGSTYEQYF
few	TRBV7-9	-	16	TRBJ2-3	TGTGCCAGCAGCTCGACAGCCCCGGAATTGAAGGATACGCAGTATTTT	CASSSTAPELKDTQYF
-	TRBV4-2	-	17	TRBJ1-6	TGTGCCAGCAGCCAAGATACGGGCGGGACTAGGAAATCACCCCTCCACTTT	CASSQDTGGTRKSPLHF
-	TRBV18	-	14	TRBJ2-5	TGTGCCAGCTCACCAGTTAGGAGAGAAGAGACCCAGTACTTC	CASSPVRREETQYF
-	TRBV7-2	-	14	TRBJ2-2	TGTGCCAGCACCCCCCAAGTCCTATCCGGGGAGCTGTTTTTT	CASTPQVLSGELFF
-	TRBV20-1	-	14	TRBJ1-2	TGCAGTGCTAGTCAAGGAGGTAACGACTATGGCTACACCTTC	CSASQGGNDYGYTF
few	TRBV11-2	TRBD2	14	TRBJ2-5	TGTGCCAGCAGCTTTGCGGGGGGGGAAGAGACCCAGTACTTC	CASSFAGGEETQYF
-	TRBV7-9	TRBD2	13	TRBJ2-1	TGTGCCAGCAGGCGGGGGGGTCCCTATGAGCAGTTCTTC	CASRRGGPYEQFF
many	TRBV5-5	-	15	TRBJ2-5	TGTGCCAGCAGCTTGAGGGCGTACTTCCAAGAGACCCAGTACTTC	CASSLRAYFQETQYF
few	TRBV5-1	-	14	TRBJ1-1	TGCGCCAGCAGCCGTCAGGGAGGCGAAACTGAAGCTTTCTTT	CASSRQGGETEAFF
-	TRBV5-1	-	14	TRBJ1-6	TGCGCCAGCAGCTTGAGAACAGGGCCCTCACCCCTCCACTTT	CASSLRTGPSPLHF
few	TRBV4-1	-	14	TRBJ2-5	TGCGCCAGCAGCGACGAGACAGGATGGGAGACCCAGTACTTC	CASSDETGWETQYF
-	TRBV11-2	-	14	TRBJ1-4	TGTGCCAGCAGCAGGGGACCGGGGGCGGAAAAACTGTTTTTT	CASSRGPGAEKLFF
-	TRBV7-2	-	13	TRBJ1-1	TGTGCCAGCAGCACGGCGGGGCACACTGAAGCTTTCTTT	CASSTAGHTEAFF
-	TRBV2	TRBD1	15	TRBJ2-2	TGTGCCAGCAATGGACAGGGCGCGAACACCGGGGAGCTGTTTTTT	CASNGQGANTGELFF
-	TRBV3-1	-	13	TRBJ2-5	TGTGCCAGAAGCCGGGACCGCCAAGAGACCCAGTACTTC	CARSRDRQETQYF
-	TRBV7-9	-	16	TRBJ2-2	TGTGCCAGCAGCTTAGCGCCAGCAGGGCTCACCGGGGAGCTGTTTTTT	CASSLAPAGLTGELFF
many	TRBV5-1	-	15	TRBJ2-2	TGCGCCAGCAGCTGGCCCGGGGCGAACACCGGGGAGCTGTTTTTT	CASSWPGANTGELFF
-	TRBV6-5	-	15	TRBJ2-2	TGTGCCAGCAGTTACTCGACCGGGTTCGCCGGGGAGCTGTTTTTT	CASSYSTGFAGELFF
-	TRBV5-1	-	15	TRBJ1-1	TGCGCCAGCAGCTTGGGACAGCCCTCAAACACTGAAGCTTTCTTT	CASSLGQPSNTEAFF
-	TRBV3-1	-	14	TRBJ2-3	TGTGCCAGCAGCCAAAGGTGGAGCCCAGATACGCAGTATTTT	CASSQRWSPDTQYF
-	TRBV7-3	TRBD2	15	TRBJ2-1	TGTGCCAGCAGCTCCACTAGCGGGGCATTCAATGAGCAGTTCTTC	CASSSTSGAFNEQFF
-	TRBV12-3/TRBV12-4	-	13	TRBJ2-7	TGTGCCAGCAGTCCCGGGAGAGATTACGAGCAGTACTTC	CASSPGRDYEQYF
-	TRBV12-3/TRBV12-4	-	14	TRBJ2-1	TGTGCCAGCAGTCCCGCCGGGACTTGGAATGAGCAGTTCTTC	CASSPAGTWNEQFF
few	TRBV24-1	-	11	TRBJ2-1	TGTGCCACCAGTGAGGGGCTCGTCCTGTTCTTC	CATSEGLVLFF
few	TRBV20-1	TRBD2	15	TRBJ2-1	TGCAGTGCTCCTCTTCGGAGCGGGGGGGCCGTTGAGCAGTTCTTC	CSAPLRSGGAVEQFF
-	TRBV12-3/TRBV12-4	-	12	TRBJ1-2	TGTGCCAGCAGTTATACTGGGGATGGCTACACCTTC	CASSYTGDGYTF
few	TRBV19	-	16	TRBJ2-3	TGTGCCAGTACCTCATCCCTGGGGGTCAGCACAGATACGCAGTATTTT	CASTSSLGVSTDTQYF
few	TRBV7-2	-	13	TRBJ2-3	TGTGCCAGCAGCCAGGGGGGAAGGGAGTTGCAGTATTTT	CASSQGGRELQYF